A selection of T cell receptor beta chains follows, all from one sample in a study of cytomegalovirus exposure and HLA in healthy donors. Profiling relied on immunoSEQ multiplex PCR, and the TCRdb table lists in-frame clones only, not all of them. This table has about 150,000 clones, about 85% appearing once. Sequencing used PBMCs. These receptors came from a man under 40 in good health and CMV-seropositive. CDR3s leave out the opening cysteine and the closing phenylalanine or tryptophan. Fields, in order: D gene, J gene, CDR3 length, V gene, CDR3 protein. A D gene is named only where the DNA matches it firmly.

TRBD1 | TRBJ1-2 | 12 | TRBV19 | ASSQDRGRDGYT
TRBD2 | TRBJ2-2 | 18 | TRBV15 | ATSRDSVPGLAGVGGELF
TRBD2 | TRBJ2-1 | 13 | TRBV28 | ASRTSSSGHNEQF
TRBD1 | TRBJ2-5 | 14 | TRBV19 | ASTMGTGAAGETQY
NA | TRBJ1-4 | 12 | TRBV10-3 | AIRGAATNEKLF
NA | TRBJ1-1 | 15 | TRBV18 | ASSPAGAGEPHTEAF
NA | TRBJ2-3 | 15 | TRBV11-3 | ASSLDWGLEGTDTQY
TRBD2 | TRBJ2-6 | 16 | TRBV4-3 | ASSPYMGGAAGANVLT
NA | TRBJ2-7 | 13 | TRBV7-2 | ASSLAMSGPYEQY
NA | TRBJ2-1 | 10 | TRBV13 | ASTRQRGEQF